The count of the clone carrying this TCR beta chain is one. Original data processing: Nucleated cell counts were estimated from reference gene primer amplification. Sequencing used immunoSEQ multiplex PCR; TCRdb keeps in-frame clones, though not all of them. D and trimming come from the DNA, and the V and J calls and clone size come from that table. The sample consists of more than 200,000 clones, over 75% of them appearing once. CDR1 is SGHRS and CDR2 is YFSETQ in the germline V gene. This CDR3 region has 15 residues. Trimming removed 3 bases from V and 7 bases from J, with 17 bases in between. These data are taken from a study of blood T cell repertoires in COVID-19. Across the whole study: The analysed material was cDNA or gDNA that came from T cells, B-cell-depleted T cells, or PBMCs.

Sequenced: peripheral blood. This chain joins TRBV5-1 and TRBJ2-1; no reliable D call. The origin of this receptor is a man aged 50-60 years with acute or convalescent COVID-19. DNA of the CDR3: TGCGCCAGCAGCTCGCTTGGCGGTAAGGTGAATGAGCAGTTCTTC. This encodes CASSSLGGKVNEQFF.